The 15 T cell receptor beta chains given below trace back to one sample, sequenced in a study of shared clonotypes between healthy human individuals. TCRdb's copy holds only in-frame clones and misses some; the assay was immunoSEQ multiplex PCR. The sample shows 450,000 to 500,000 clones, about 79% of them seen only once. The material sequenced was PBMCs. These receptors all stem from a woman aged 40 to 50 in good health. Some clones in this sample may be carry-over from other donors' samples.

J is TRBJ2-2 and V is TRBV28, with D unclear. Germline assignment: CDR1 MDHEN and CDR2 SYDVKM. Trimming took off 6 bases at V and 5 bases at J, with 16 bases between the two ends. There are 15 residues in the CDR3. In nucleotides, the CDR3 is TGTGCCAGCAGCCCTATCGGGCTGGGGACCGGGGAGCTGTTTTTT. Protein: CASSPIGLGTGELFF.

The rearrangement links TRBV5-4 to TRBJ2-1; 13 bases are a match to TRBD2. From germline, CDR1 is SGHNT and CDR2 YYREEE (reference sequence). The trim removed 0 bases at V and 5 bases at J, leaving 5 bases unmatched. The CDR3 is 17 residues long. The CDR3 loop reads CASSLARTSGSNNEQFF. DNA for the CDR3: TGTGCCAGCAGCTTGGCGCGGACTAGCGGGAGCAACAATGAGCAGTTCTTC.

This clone was seen a few times. Other DNA sequences in the sample encode the same CDR3. The chain uses TRBV4-3 and TRBJ2-5; a possible D gene is TRBD1 (6 bases). V lost 3 bases, J lost 2 bases, and 13 bases lay in between. CDR1 is LGHNA, CDR2 YSLEER, per germline. The CDR3 sequence is 15 residues long. In nucleotides, the CDR3 is TGCGCCAGCAGCCAGTCACAGGGATATCAAGAGACCCAGTACTTC. Translated: CASSQSQGYQETQYF.

The V call is TRBV12-5, the J call TRBJ2-3; TRBD2 matches 11 bases. This CDR3 region has 19 residues. In germline, CDR1 is LGHNT, CDR2 FRNRAP. The junction had 11 bases not matched to a gene; V was cut back by 0 bases and J by 3 bases. This chain's CDR3 is CASGLVGGIAGGGTDTQYF. CDR3 coding DNA: TGTGCTAGTGGTTTGGTAGGTGGAATAGCGGGAGGGGGGACAGATACGCAGTATTTT.

This chain joins TRBV2 and TRBJ2-2; D may be TRBD1 or TRBD2 (5 bases each). The germline gives CDR1 SNHLY, CDR2 FYNNEI. The CDR3 has 14 residues. Trimming cost V 8 bases and J 5 bases, with 15 bases left between them. The CDR3 sequence is CASSRTTRTGELFF. In DNA, the CDR3 is TGTGCCAGCTCGAGGACAACTAGAACCGGGGAGCTGTTTTTT.

The chain employs TRBV5-5 and TRBJ2-5; TRBD1 agrees at 12 bases. V gave up 4 bases and J gave up 5 bases; unmatched junction bases: 6. The germline CDR1 and CDR2 sequences are SGHKS and YYEKEE (reference sequence). This CDR3 spans 15 amino acids. The CDR3 DNA sequence: TGTGCCAGCAGCACCGGGACAGGGGGCTTTGAGACCCAGTACTTC. Encoded protein: CASSTGTGGFETQYF.

The chain has TRBV9 and TRBJ2-2; weak D call: TRBD1 (5 bases). The CDR3 spans 19 residues. The V end was cut by 0 bases, the J end by 3 bases, with 21 bases between. CDR1 SGDLS and CDR2 YYNGEE come from the germline V gene. CDR3 nucleotide sequence: TGTGCCAGCAGCGTAGACCAGGGCCTGTCCCCCTCCTACACCGGGGAGCTGTTTTTT. Encoded protein: CASSVDQGLSPSYTGELFF.

The chain links TRBV7-2 to TRBJ1-5; no definite D call. Trimming stripped 2 bases from V and 6 bases from J, with 11 bases between. The CDR3 length is 14 residues. Germline V gene sequence: CDR1 SGHTA, CDR2 FQGNSA. CDR3 DNA sequence: TGTGCCAGCAGCTTACTAGGAAAAGGTCAGCCCCAGCATTTT. Its translation: CASSLLGKGQPQHF.

CDR3 residues: CASSPEDRGFEQYF. CDR3 in DNA: TGTGCCAGCAGCCCAGAGGACAGGGGTTTCGAGCAGTACTTC. V is TRBV7-6 and J is TRBJ2-7; 9 bases fit TRBD1. Unmatched junction bases numbered 8, after V lost 5 bases and J lost 6 bases. CDR1 is SGHVS, CDR2 FNYEAQ, per germline. The CDR3 loop spans 14 amino acids. Full variable domain (outside the CDR3, taken from reference TRBV7-6 and TRBJ2-7): GAGVSQSPRYKVTKRGQDVALRCDPISGHVSLYWYRQALGQGPEFLTYFNYEAQQDKSGLPNDRFSAERPEGSISTLTIQRTEQRDSAMYRCASSPEDRGFEQYFGPGTRLTVT.

Points on this clone: A single base separates this from a much larger clone, so it may be a read error. The chain couples TRBV7-9 to TRBJ1-1; D is undetermined. The CDR3 runs 12 residues. V was pared by 2 bases and J by 1 base, with 2 bases between. From germline, CDR1 is SEHNR and CDR2 FQNEAQ (reference sequence). The CDR3 DNA follows: TGTGCCAGCAGCTTACAGAACACTGAAGCTTTCTTT. Translated, it gives CASSLQNTEAFF.

The chain joins TRBV28 to TRBJ1-4, with D possibly TRBD1 on 6 matching bases. This CDR3 has 14 residues. V was shortened by 6 bases and J by 6 bases, with 14 bases between the two germline ends. Germline-derived CDR1 and CDR2 are MDHEN and SYDVKM. Written as DNA, the CDR3 is TGTGCCAGCAGGGAAACAGGGTATGATGAAAAACTGTTTTTT. Its protein product is CASRETGYDEKLFF.

The genes are TRBV7-3 and TRBJ2-1; a weak D match, TRBD2 (6 bases). Trimming shortened V by 5 bases and J by 4 bases, and 18 bases separated the two germline ends. CDR3 length: 16 amino acids. Germline CDR1 reads SGHTA; CDR2 reads FQGTGA. This chain's CDR3 is CASSQRGSGLYNEQFF. The CDR3 DNA is TGTGCCAGCAGCCAAAGGGGCAGCGGGTTGTACAATGAGCAGTTCTTC.

In its sample, this clone was seen once. This sample includes further DNA sequences coding for the same CDR3. DNA for the CDR3: TGTGCCAGCAGCTTAGGGAGGAACACTGAAGCTTTCTTT. It encodes CASSLGRNTEAFF. The rearrangement joins TRBV7-9 to TRBJ1-1; D not certain. Germline loops: CDR1 SEHNR, CDR2 FQNEAQ (reference sequence). The CDR3 runs 13 residues. The germline V and J ends were trimmed by 1 base and 1 base, with 4 bases remaining between them.

This chain joins TRBV19 and TRBJ2-2, with 8 nucleotides matching TRBD1. V shed 7 bases and J 3 bases; nucleotides not matched to a gene: 4. The CDR3 has 14 residues. Looked up from germline, CDR1 is LNHDA and CDR2 is SQIVND (reference sequence). For the CDR3, the DNA is TGTGCCAGTATACAGACAGGGGACACCGGGGAGCTGTTTTTT. This gives the protein CASIQTGDTGELFF.

The DNA of the CDR3 is TGCGCCAGCAGCTTGTTTAGGCAGGGGCAAGAGACCCAGTACTTC. Translated, it gives CASSLFRQGQETQYF. The chain joins TRBV5-1 to TRBJ2-5; D perhaps matches TRBD1 (6 bases). Germline V gene data show CDR1 as SGHRS and CDR2 as YFSETQ. This CDR3 region has 15 residues. Trimming left V 1 base short and J 2 bases short, with 12 bases between.